This T cell receptor (beta chain) comes out of a study of blood T cell repertoires in COVID-19. Across the whole study: Collection of acute and convalescent COVID-19 samples took place in the United States, Italy and Spain. From T cells, B-cell-depleted T cells, or PBMCs came the material, which was cDNA or gDNA.

The CDR3 spans 14 residues. CDR1 and CDR2 from the germline V gene are SGHAT and FQDESV (reference sequence). V lost 5 bases and J lost 4, with 13 bases in between. Authors' methods: Reference gene primer amplification yielded estimated nucleated cell counts. Assay used: immunoSEQ multiplex PCR; TCRdb lists only in-frame clones, some missing. The V and J calls and clone size are taken from that table; D and trimming were inferred from the DNA. The sample has almost 70,000 clones, around 88% seen once; the top ten hold 5.5% to 7%. What was sequenced was peripheral blood. The source of this sequence is a woman aged 70-85 years with acute or convalescent COVID-19. The chain joins TRBV11-1 to TRBJ2-3; D might be TRBD2 (6 bases). CDR3 residues: CASSALARADTQYF. As DNA, the CDR3 is TGTGCCAGCAGCGCACTAGCTAGGGCAGATACGCAGTATTTT.